The T cell receptor beta chain under discussion was sequenced for a study of T cell changes during pregnancy in multiple sclerosis. CDR3 length: 15 residues. V lost 7 bases, J lost 4 bases, and 11 bases stayed unmatched. Germline V CDR1 and CDR2: SQVTM, ANQGSEA. The method was immunoSEQ multiplex PCR; TCRdb's version includes in-frame clones alone and lacks a portion of them. The table has more than 65,000 clones, 91% seen once; the top ten hold over 2%. The input for sequencing was peripheral blood, taken in the first trimester of pregnancy. The receptor's source is a female donor with multiple sclerosis, enrolled in a pregnancy study. J is TRBJ2-2 and V is TRBV29-1; 8 bases map to TRBD1. Here the CDR3 reads CSASRRQGLTGELFF. The CDR3 DNA is TGCAGCGCATCCAGAAGACAGGGGCTCACCGGGGAGCTGTTTTTT.